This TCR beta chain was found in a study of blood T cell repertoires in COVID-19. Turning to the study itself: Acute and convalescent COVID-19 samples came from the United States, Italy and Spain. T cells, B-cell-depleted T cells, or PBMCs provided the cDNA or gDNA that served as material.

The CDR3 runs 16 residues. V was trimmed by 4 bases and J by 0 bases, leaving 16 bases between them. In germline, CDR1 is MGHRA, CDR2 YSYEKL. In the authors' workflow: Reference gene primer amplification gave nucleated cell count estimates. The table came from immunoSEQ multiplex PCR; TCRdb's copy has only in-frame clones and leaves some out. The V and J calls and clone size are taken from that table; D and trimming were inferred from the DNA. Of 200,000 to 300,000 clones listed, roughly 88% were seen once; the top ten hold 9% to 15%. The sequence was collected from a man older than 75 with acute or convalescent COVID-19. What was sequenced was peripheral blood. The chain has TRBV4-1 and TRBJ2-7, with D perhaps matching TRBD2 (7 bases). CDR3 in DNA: TGCGCCAGCAGCCGAACCGCGGGGGCCTACTCCTACGAGCAGTACTTC. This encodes CASSRTAGAYSYEQYF.